The 6 T cell receptor beta chains listed next were all sequenced from one sample in a study of T cell responses to AZD1222 COVID-19 vaccine. Sequenced by immunoSEQ multiplex PCR; TCRdb stores in-frame clones only, minus some. The table includes tens of thousands of clones, 70% to 90% detected once. Source: peripheral blood, taken on day 0 of AZD1222 vaccination. These receptors all stem from an adult in good health.

This chain joins TRBV28 and TRBJ2-7; 7 bases are shared with TRBD1. V lost 4 bases to trimming and J lost 1 base; unmatched junction nucleotides: 10. This CDR3 contains 16 residues. The V gene's germline CDR1 is MDHEN and CDR2 SYDVKM. CDR3 bases: TGTGCCAGCAGTTCCCCCACGACAGGGTTTTCCTACGAGCAGTACTTC. It encodes CASSSPTTGFSYEQYF.

The CDR3 sequence: CASRLSSGNTIYF. In DNA form, the CDR3 reads TGTGCCAGCAGACTCTCCTCTGGAAACACCATATATTTT. V is TRBV11-2 and J is TRBJ1-3, with D unresolved. The CDR3 is 13 residues long. V was shortened by 6 bases and J by 0 bases, with 6 bases between the two germline ends. Germline loops: CDR1 SGHAT, CDR2 FQNNGV.

The chain carries TRBV5-1 and TRBJ1-2; 10 bases match TRBD1. The CDR3 extends over 17 amino acids. Germline assignment: CDR1 SGHRS and CDR2 YFSETQ. Trimming removed 5 bases from V and 3 bases from J; junction bases left unmatched: 13. DNA for the CDR3: TGCGCCAGCAGTCCTAGACAGGGGGCACAATTTTACTATGGCTACACCTTC. It encodes CASSPRQGAQFYYGYTF.

CDR3: CASRWETQYF. The CDR3 DNA reads as TGTGCCAGCAGATGGGAGACCCAGTACTTC. The rearrangement uses TRBV2 and TRBJ2-5; D is uncertain. Trimming took 6 bases from V and 5 from J, leaving 4 bases between them. CDR3 size: 10 residues. Germline assignment: CDR1 SNHLY and CDR2 FYNNEI.

The V and J genes are TRBV7-9 and TRBJ2-1, with 8 nucleotides matching TRBD2. The germline V gene has CDR1 SEHNR and CDR2 FQNEAQ (reference sequence). CDR3 length equals 16 residues. Trimming cost V 2 bases and J 3 bases; bases outside gene matches: 6. The CDR3, as DNA: TGTGCCAGCAGCTTACGCCCGCGGGAGGACTACAATGAGCAGTTCTTC. Encoded protein: CASSLRPREDYNEQFF.

This chain links TRBV2 with TRBJ2-7; 7 bases are a match to TRBD1. The length of the CDR3 is 13 residues. V lost 3 bases, J lost 2 bases, and 1 base stayed unmatched. Germline V gene sequence: CDR1 SNHLY, CDR2 FYNNEI. The CDR3 DNA reads TGTGCCAGCAGTGAGACAGGGACCTACGAGCAGTACTTC. This gives the protein CASSETGTYEQYF.